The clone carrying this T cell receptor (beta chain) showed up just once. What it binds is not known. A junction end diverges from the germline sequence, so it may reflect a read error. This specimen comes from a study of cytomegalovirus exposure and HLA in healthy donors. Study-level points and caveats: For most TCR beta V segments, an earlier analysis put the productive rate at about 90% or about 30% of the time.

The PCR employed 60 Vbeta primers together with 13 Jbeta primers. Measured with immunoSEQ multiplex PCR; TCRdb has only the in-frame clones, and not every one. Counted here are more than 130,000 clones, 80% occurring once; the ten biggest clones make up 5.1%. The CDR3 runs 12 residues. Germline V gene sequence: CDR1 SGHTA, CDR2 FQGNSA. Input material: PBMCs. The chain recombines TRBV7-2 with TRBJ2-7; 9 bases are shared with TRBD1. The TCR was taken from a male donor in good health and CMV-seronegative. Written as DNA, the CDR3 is TGTGCCAGCAGCTTAGTGAGGGGGACAGGGAGCTTC. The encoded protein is CASSLVRGTGSF.